The present entry profiles one TCR beta chain with its context. Antigen: not known. The method was immunoSEQ multiplex PCR; TCRdb's version includes in-frame clones alone and lacks a portion of them. The sample includes about 93,000 clones, 92% of them seen just once. This specimen comes from a study of OX40 agonist ivuxolimab in advanced cancers. Study context: Patients with hepatocellular carcinoma, melanoma, renal cell or head and neck cancer made up the dose-escalation patients. Patients with prior anti-PD-1, anti-PD-L1 or anti-CTLA-4 therapy were eligible; approximately 40% had some. Aged roughly 23 to 85 with a mean of about 60 years, they were about 78% male. Findings of the study overall: The authors did not determine the antigen specificity of the expanded peripheral T cells.

The origin of this receptor is an adult with an advanced solid tumor such as melanoma, head and neck, liver or kidney cancer. Sequences were derived from CD4+ or CD8+ T cells sorted from blood, sampled in a trial of the OX40 agonist ivuxolimab.

The CDR3 region has the DNA TGCGCCAGCAGCTCGGGGTCGGAGCCTAATGAAAAACTGTTTTTT. It translates to CASSSGSEPNEKLFF. The genes are TRBV5-1 and TRBJ1-4; D is ambiguous. Trimming took off 3 bases at V and 3 bases at J, with 12 bases between the two ends. CDR1 and CDR2 from the germline V gene are SGHRS and YFSETQ. There are 15 residues in the CDR3.